This T cell receptor (beta chain) was identified in a study of early T cells in non-severe SARS-CoV-2 infection. The protocol attached unique molecular identifiers to individual cDNA molecules. TCRdb re-derived calls from the 5' RACE reads in MiXCR, one entry per CDR3 protein. The sample has tens of thousands of distinct CDR3 sequences; 10% are singletons. In its sample, this clonotype was seen a few times. Its matching antigen is unknown. Study-wide findings and caveats: A preference for anti-spike CD8 responses marked VDJdb matching, which missed private and CD4 specificities.

CDR3 length equals 12 residues. CDR1 and CDR2 from the germline V gene are MNHEY and SVGEGT. Trimming took 0 bases from V and 3 from J, leaving 3 bases between them. The receptor was derived from an adult who was a healthcare worker with PCR-confirmed SARS-CoV-2 infection or an uninfected control (not recorded which). V is TRBV6-2 or TRBV6-3 and J is TRBJ2-7; D call uncertain. Sequences were derived from whole blood, sampled at baseline. The CDR3 DNA reads as TGTGCCAGCAGTTACTCGATCTACGAGCAGTACTTC. Translated, it gives CASSYSIYEQYF.